The 17 T cell receptor beta chains below all came from one sample that was sequenced in a study of blood T cells in healthy people across ages (dated by TCRdb to about 2015). Library construction relied on 5' RACE. TCRdb lists the instrument as Illumina HiSeq 2500. A second about 6 to 11 cycle PCR used a sample-barcoded 5' primer and a J-beta primer mix. TCRdb applied fastp at Q25 and MiXCR to the public reads, then kept only in-frame beta chains. Every entry covers one CDR3 protein and lists the most common genes and DNA from its rows. For this sample the table gives under 1,000,000 distinct CDR3 sequences, of which about 34% were detected only once. Approximately 13% of the sample rests with the top ten. The sequenced material came from blood. Source of these receptors: a man aged 18-30 years in good health.

The CDR3 loop is CASSVDPTENTEAFF. The CDR3 coding sequence is TGTGCCAGCAGCGTAGACCCCACAGAGAACACTGAAGCTTTCTTT. The V and J genes are TRBV9 and TRBJ1-1; no firm D call. Germline-derived CDR1 and CDR2 are SGDLS and YYNGEE. The CDR3 contains 15 residues. The germline V and J ends were trimmed by 0 bases and 1 base, with 10 bases remaining between them.

In the case of this clonotype: This sequence may be a read error, since a much larger clone differs from it by one base. The V and J genes are TRBV10-3 and TRBJ1-2; possible D gene TRBD1, 6 bases. V was trimmed by 0 bases and J by 6 bases, leaving 14 bases between them. CDR1 is ENHRY, CDR2 SYGVKD, per germline. The CDR3 consists of 15 residues. This chain's CDR3 is CAISESGTSAHGYTF. CDR3 DNA: TGTGCCATCAGTGAGTCCGGGACATCAGCCCATGGCTACACCTTC.

V gene TRBV20-1 combines with J gene TRBJ2-5, with D possibly called TRBD1 or TRBD2 (5 bases each). The germline V gene has CDR1 DFQATT and CDR2 SNEGSKA (reference sequence). V was cut by 8 bases and J by 11 bases, with 21 bases left in between. CDR3 length: 12 amino acids. CDR3 sequence: CSTQGVANEQYF. Here the CDR3 DNA reads TGCAGTACCCAGGGAGTGGCCAATGAGCAGTACTTC.

The chain has TRBV6-2 or TRBV6-3 and TRBJ1-1; the D gene is possibly TRBD1 (5 bases). The CDR3 loop spans 16 amino acids. The V gene lost 4 bases and the J gene lost 1 base, with 16 bases spanning the gap. CDR1 and CDR2 (germline): MNHEY, SVGEGT. CDR3 in amino acids: CASSFRDSSPNTEAFF. DNA of the CDR3: TGTGCCAGCAGTTTCCGGGACTCCTCCCCGAACACTGAAGCTTTCTTT.

In its sample, this clonotype was seen a few times. V gene TRBV6-5 combines with J gene TRBJ1-1; D unclear. V lost 6 bases and J lost 0, with 8 bases in between. CDR3 size: 13 residues. The germline V gene encodes CDR1 MNHEY and CDR2 SVGAGI. DNA of the CDR3: TGTGCCAGCAGACAGTCGATGAACACTGAAGCTTTCTTT. This codes for CASRQSMNTEAFF.

This clonotype was seen many times. The chain links TRBV10-3 to TRBJ1-2, with 7 nucleotides matching TRBD1. Germline V gives CDR1 ENHRY, CDR2 SYGVKD. V shed 3 bases, J shed 0 bases, and the junction held 10 bases outside the gene matches. The CDR3 sequence is 17 residues long. CDR3 DNA: TGTGCCATCAGTGACCACAGGGGATCTTACCCTAACTATGGCTACACCTTC. Protein sequence: CAISDHRGSYPNYGYTF.

This clonotype came up a few times. V gene TRBV9 combines with J gene TRBJ2-5, with 8 positions matching TRBD1. With V trimmed by 3 bases and J by 5 bases, 12 bases remained unmatched. This CDR3 contains 16 residues. CDR1 and CDR2 (germline): SGDLS, YYNGEE. CDR3 sequence (DNA): TGTGCCAGCAGCGCCTCGTCAGGGGGCGCTGGGGAGACCCAGTACTTC. Protein: CASSASSGGAGETQYF.

This chain joins TRBV6-2 or TRBV6-3 and TRBJ2-2; D gene unclear. The CDR3 loop spans 12 amino acids. The V end was cut by 0 bases, the J end by 6 bases, with 2 bases between. Germline V lookup: CDR1 MNHEY, CDR2 SVGEGT. The CDR3 DNA is TGTGCCAGCAGTTACTCCCCCGGGGAGCTGTTTTTT. It specifies CASSYSPGELFF.

This chain uses TRBV20-1 with TRBJ2-5; D remains ambiguous. This CDR3 spans 14 amino acids. V lost 0 bases and J 5 bases, leaving 13 bases between the germline ends. The germline V gene has CDR1 DFQATT and CDR2 SNEGSKA (reference sequence). The CDR3, as DNA: TGCAGTGCTAGAGATCCGAGCCGGCCGGAGACCCAGTACTTC. Translating gives CSARDPSRPETQYF.

V and J are TRBV7-2 and TRBJ2-3; possibly TRBD2 for D (5 bases). V shed 1 base and J shed 2 bases, with 13 bases lying between them. CDR1 SGHTA and CDR2 FQGNSA come from the germline V gene. The CDR3 extends over 16 amino acids. CDR3 nucleotide sequence: TGTGCCAGCAGCTTAGTTGCAAGCGGAGACACAGATACGCAGTATTTT. This codes for CASSLVASGDTDTQYF.

The CDR3 loop is CASSLGGDRLYGYTF. The CDR3, as DNA: TGTGCCAGCAGTTTAGGGGGGGACAGGTTGTATGGCTACACCTTC. This chain joins TRBV12-3 or TRBV12-4 and TRBJ1-2, with 8 bases fitting TRBD1. The ends lost 1 base at V and 5 bases at J; junction bases unmatched: 6. This CDR3 has 15 residues.

The V and J genes are TRBV20-1 and TRBJ2-5; D call uncertain. With 6 bases removed from V and 11 bases from J, the gap between germline ends came to 19 bases. Per germline, CDR1 DFQATT and CDR2 SNEGSKA (reference sequence). The CDR3 covers 12 residues. As DNA, the CDR3 is TGCAGTGCCATCCGATCCTGGGGTGAGCAGTACTTC. It encodes CSAIRSWGEQYF.

This clonotype came up many times. The V gene is TRBV12-3 or TRBV12-4, the J gene TRBJ2-5, with 9 positions matching TRBD1. This CDR3 contains 12 residues. J gave up 4 bases and V 8 bases, and 2 bases lay outside the gene matches. The CDR3 here is CASGTGPETQYF. CDR3 DNA: TGTGCCAGCGGGACAGGGCCAGAGACCCAGTACTTC.

In DNA form, the CDR3 reads TGTGCCAGCAACGAGCGGGGGGGATACTACAATGAGCAGTTCTTC. It yields the protein CASNERGGYYNEQFF. The V gene is TRBV6-2 or TRBV6-3, the J gene TRBJ2-1; TRBD2 agrees at 10 bases. CDR3 length: 15 residues. Looked up from germline, CDR1 is MNHEY and CDR2 is SVGEGT. V lost 7 bases to trimming and J lost 3 bases; unmatched junction nucleotides: 6.

Comment on this clonotype: Germline and junction disagree at one end, which may indicate a read error. The J gene is TRBJ1-5, the V gene TRBV20-1, with unresolved D. The CDR3 has 15 amino acids. Germline V gives CDR1 DFQATT, CDR2 SNEGSKA (reference sequence). The CDR3: CSARDVGKPSLPQHF. In DNA, the CDR3 is TGCAGTGCCAGAGATGTAGGGAAGCCAAGTTTGCCCCAGCATTTT.

This clonotype was observed a few times. V and J are TRBV4-1 and TRBJ1-1; TRBD1 matches 11 bases. This CDR3 is 17 amino acids long. Germline CDR1 reads MGHRA; CDR2 reads YSYEKL. The ends lost 1 base at V and 4 bases at J; junction bases unmatched: 8. Written as DNA, the CDR3 is TGCGCCAGCAGCCAAGGGACAGGGGGCAGTGGGGTCACTGAAGCTTTCTTT. Protein product: CASSQGTGGSGVTEAFF.

V gene TRBV2 combines with J gene TRBJ1-1, with D uncertain. V lost 7 bases and J 0 bases, leaving 12 bases between the germline ends. The CDR3 is 14 residues long. CDR1 and CDR2 from the germline V gene are SNHLY and FYNNEI. The DNA of the CDR3 is TGTGCCAGCATCACCGAGACGGTGAACACTGAAGCTTTCTTT. Translating it yields CASITETVNTEAFF.